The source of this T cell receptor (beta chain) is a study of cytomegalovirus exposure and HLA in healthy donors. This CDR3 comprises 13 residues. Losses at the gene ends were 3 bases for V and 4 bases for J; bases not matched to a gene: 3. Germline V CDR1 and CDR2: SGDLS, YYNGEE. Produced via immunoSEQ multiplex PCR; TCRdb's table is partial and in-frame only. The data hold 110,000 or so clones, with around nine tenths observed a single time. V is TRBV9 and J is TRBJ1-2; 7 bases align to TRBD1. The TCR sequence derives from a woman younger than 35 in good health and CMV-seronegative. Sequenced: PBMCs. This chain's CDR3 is CASSARQGYGYTF. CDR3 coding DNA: TGTGCCAGCAGCGCCCGACAGGGCTATGGCTACACCTTC.